This is a list of T cell receptor beta chains from one sample in a study of cytomegalovirus exposure and HLA in healthy donors. Assay: immunoSEQ multiplex PCR; the TCRdb copy retains only in-frame clones and omits some. The sample carries 120,000 or so clones, 81% recorded once. Sample: PBMCs. The receptor set was obtained from a man between 18 and 35 years old in good health and CMV-seropositive. CDR3s include the opening cysteine and the closing phenylalanine or tryptophan. D genes are given only for firm matches. Clone size, where shown, is once, few, many, or a class for clones that have expanded.

CASSQVGEGAYEQYF TGCGCCAGCAGCCAAGTTGGTGAGGGTGCGTACGAGCAGTACTTC TRBV4-1 . TRBJ2-7 .
CASSEVWRTGRLTYEQYF TGTGCCAGCAGTGAAGTGTGGCGGACAGGGCGTTTAACCTACGAGCAGTACTTC TRBV6-1 TRBD1 TRBJ2-7 .
CASLAGGVSGTEAFF TGTGCCAGCCTTGCAGGGGGCGTTTCGGGCACTGAAGCTTTCTTT TRBV7-2 TRBD1 TRBJ1-1 .
CASSQTVGAGELFF TGTGCCAGCAGCCAGACGGTTGGAGCCGGGGAGCTGTTTTTT TRBV11-2 . TRBJ2-2 .
CSVLGHSYEQYF TGCAGCGTCCTTGGGCATTCATACGAGCAGTACTTC TRBV29-1 . TRBJ2-7 .
CASRDQGPVDTGELFF TGTGCCAGCCGAGACCAGGGTCCGGTTGACACCGGGGAGCTGTTTTTT TRBV27 . TRBJ2-2 few
CASSRFTGELFF TGTGCCAGCAGCCGTTTTACCGGGGAGCTGTTTTTT TRBV7-6 . TRBJ2-2 .
CASSQGGGAVLNEQFF TGCGCCAGCAGCCAAGGCGGCGGGGCCGTCCTCAATGAGCAGTTCTTC TRBV4-3 . TRBJ2-1 .
CASSMSGPGGNTIYF TGTGCCAGTAGTATGAGCGGACCGGGTGGGAACACCATATATTTT TRBV19 . TRBJ1-3 once
CASSPRLTSAYQETQYF TGTGCCAGCAGTCCCCGGTTGACTAGCGCCTACCAAGAGACCCAGTACTTC TRBV27 TRBD2 TRBJ2-5 .
CASSLRGTEQFF TGTGCCAGCAGCCTCCGAGGCACTGAGCAGTTCTTC TRBV5-4 . TRBJ2-1 .
CASSLDRGGQPQHF TGTGCCAGCAGTTTAGACAGGGGCGGTCAGCCCCAGCATTTT TRBV28 TRBD1 TRBJ1-5 .
CATSRGAGDNEKLFF TGTGCCACCAGCAGAGGCGCAGGGGATAATGAAAAACTGTTTTTT TRBV15 . TRBJ1-4 few